This entry concerns a single TCR beta chain. The sample comes from a study of T cell repertoires in cytomegalovirus infection. Looking at the study overall: Matching HLA type and CMV infection were both indicated by public TCR beta signatures.

The CDR3 contains 12 residues. The germline V gene encodes CDR1 MNHEY and CDR2 SMNVEV (reference sequence). With 6 bases removed from V and 7 bases from J, the gap between germline ends came to 9 bases. TCRdb redid the calling of the reads with MiXCR, one entry per CDR3 protein. The table includes some 400,000 distinct CDR3 sequences, 15% to 20% detected once. V gene TRBV27 combines with J gene TRBJ1-4; D is undetermined. Sequenced material: PBMCs. This clonotype was sampled from a human donor in good health (CMV status not recorded). Some clones in this sample may be carry-over from other donors' samples. The CDR3 spells CASRDYGEKLFF. CDR3 nucleotides: TGTGCCAGCAGGGATTATGGTGAAAAACTGTTTTTT.